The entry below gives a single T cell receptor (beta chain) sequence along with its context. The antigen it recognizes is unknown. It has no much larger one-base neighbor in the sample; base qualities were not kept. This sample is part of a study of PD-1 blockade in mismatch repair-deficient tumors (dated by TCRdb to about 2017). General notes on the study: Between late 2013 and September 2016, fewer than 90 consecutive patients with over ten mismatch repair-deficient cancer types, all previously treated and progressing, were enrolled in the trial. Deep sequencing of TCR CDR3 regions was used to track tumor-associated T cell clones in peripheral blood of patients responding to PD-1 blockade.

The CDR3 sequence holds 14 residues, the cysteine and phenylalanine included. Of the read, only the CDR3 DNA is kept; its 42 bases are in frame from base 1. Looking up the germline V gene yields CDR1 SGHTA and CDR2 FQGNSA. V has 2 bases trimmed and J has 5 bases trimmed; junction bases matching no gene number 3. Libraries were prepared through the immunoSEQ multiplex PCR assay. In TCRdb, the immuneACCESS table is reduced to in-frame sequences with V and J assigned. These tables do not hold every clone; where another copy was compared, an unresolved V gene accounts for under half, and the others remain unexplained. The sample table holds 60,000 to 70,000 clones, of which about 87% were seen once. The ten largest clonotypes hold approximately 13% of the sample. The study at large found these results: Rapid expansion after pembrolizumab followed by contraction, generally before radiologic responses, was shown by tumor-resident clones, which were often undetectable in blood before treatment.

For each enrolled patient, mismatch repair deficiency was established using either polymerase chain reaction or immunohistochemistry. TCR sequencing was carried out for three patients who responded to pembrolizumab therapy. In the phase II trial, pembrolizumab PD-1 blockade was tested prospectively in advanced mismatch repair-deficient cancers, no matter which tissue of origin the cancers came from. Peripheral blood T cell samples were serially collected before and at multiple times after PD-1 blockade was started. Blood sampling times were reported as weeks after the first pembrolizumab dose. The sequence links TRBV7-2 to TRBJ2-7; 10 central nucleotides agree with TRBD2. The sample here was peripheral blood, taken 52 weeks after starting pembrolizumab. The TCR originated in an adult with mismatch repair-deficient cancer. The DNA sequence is TGTGCCAGCAGCTTACTAGCGGGAGCTCACGAGCAGTACTTC. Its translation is CASSLLAGAHEQYF.